This TCR beta chain was sequenced for a study of T cell repertoires in cytomegalovirus infection. Across the study: TCR beta signatures that were public indicated CMV infection and matching HLA type.

Regarding the study as a whole: Clonotypes of TCR beta that were HLA-C-restricted and CMV-specific dominated the ex vivo response. The cumulative frequency of public TCR beta families identified carriers of CMV plus the relevant HLA.

The CDR3 loop spans 16 amino acids. Trimming took off 6 bases at V and 1 base at J, with 18 bases between the two ends. TCRdb reprocessed the reads via MiXCR and lists one record per CDR3 protein. The data show about a million distinct CDR3 sequences, with 31% seen just once and around an eighth held by the top ten. Regarding this clonotype: What it binds is unknown.

This TCR was sampled from a human donor in good health (CMV status not recorded). Some clones in this sample may be carry-over from other donors' samples. Material: cultured CD8+ T cells from PBMCs, obtained from culture after CMV antigen stimulation. The chain employs TRBV12-3 or TRBV12-4 and TRBJ1-1; D may be TRBD1 (6 bases). The CDR3: CASSSVDRLPNTEAFF. In DNA, the CDR3 is TGTGCCAGCAGCTCCGTCGACAGGCTGCCGAACACTGAAGCTTTCTTT.